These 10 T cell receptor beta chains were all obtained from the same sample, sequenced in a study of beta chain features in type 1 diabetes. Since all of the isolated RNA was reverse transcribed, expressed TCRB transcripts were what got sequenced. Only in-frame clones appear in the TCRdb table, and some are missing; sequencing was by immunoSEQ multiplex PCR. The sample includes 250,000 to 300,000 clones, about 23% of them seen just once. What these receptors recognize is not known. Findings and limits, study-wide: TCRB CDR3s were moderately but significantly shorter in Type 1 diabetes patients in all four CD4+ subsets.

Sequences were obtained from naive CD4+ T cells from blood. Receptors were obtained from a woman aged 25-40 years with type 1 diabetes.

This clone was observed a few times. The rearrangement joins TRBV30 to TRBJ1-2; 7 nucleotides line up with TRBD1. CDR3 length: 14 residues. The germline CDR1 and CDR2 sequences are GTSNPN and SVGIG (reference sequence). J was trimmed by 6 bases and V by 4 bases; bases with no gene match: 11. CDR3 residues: CAWNPRQGQDGYTF. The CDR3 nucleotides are TGTGCCTGGAACCCTCGACAGGGCCAGGATGGCTACACCTTC.

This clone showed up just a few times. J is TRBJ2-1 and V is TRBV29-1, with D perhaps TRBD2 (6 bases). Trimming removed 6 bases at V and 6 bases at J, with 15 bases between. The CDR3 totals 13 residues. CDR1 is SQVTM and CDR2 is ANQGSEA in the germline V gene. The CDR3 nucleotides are TGCAGCGTAAGGGACTTCCCAGCCAATGAGCAGTTCTTC. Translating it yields CSVRDFPANEQFF.

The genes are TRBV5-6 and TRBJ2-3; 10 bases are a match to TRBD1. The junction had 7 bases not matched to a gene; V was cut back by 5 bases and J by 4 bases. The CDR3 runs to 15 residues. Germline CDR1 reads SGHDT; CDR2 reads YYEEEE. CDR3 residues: CASSTGQGSADTQYF. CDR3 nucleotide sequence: TGTGCCAGCAGTACGGGACAGGGGTCGGCAGATACGCAGTATTTT.

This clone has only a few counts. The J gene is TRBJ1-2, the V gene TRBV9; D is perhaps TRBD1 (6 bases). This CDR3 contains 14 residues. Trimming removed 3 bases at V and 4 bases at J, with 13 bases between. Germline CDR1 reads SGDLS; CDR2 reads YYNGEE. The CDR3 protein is CASSGEQGTYGYTF. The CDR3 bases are TGTGCCAGCAGCGGAGAACAGGGCACCTATGGCTACACCTTC.

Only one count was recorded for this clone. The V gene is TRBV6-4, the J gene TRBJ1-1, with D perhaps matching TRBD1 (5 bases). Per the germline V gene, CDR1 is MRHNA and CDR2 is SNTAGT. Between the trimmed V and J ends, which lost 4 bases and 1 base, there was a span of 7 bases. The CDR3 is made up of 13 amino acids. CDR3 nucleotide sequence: TGTGCCAGCAGTGCCGGGGGGAACACTGAAGCTTTCTTT. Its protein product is CASSAGGNTEAFF.

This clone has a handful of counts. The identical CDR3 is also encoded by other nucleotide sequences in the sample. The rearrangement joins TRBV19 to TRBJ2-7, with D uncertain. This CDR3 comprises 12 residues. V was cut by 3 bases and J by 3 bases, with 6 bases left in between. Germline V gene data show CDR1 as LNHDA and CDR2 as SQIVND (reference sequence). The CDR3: CASSINSYEQYF. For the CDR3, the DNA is TGTGCCAGTAGTATTAACAGCTACGAGCAGTACTTC.

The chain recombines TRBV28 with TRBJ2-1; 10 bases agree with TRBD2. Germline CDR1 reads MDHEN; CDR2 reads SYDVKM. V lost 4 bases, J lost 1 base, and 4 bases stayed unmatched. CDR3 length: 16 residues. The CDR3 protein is CASSSISGRSYNEQFF. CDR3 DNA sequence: TGTGCCAGCAGTTCCATTAGCGGGAGGTCCTACAATGAGCAGTTCTTC. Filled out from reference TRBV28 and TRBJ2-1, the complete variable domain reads DVKVTQSSRYLVKRTGEKVFLECVQDMDHENMFWYRQDPGLGLRLIYFSYDVKMKEKGDIPEGYSVSREKKERFSLILESASTNQTSMYLCASSSISGRSYNEQFFGPGTRLTVL.

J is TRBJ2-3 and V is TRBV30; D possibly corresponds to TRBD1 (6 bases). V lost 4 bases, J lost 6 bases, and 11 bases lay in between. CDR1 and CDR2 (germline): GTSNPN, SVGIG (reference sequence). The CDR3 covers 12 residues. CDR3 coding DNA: TGTGCCTGGATACAGGGTATGGATACGCAGTATTTT. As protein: CAWIQGMDTQYF.

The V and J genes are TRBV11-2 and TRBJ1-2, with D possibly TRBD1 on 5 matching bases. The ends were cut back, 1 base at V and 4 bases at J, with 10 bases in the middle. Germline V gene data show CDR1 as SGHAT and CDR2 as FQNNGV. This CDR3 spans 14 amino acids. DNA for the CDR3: TGTGCCAGCAGCTTAGTACCAGGGATCTATGGCTACACCTTC. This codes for CASSLVPGIYGYTF.

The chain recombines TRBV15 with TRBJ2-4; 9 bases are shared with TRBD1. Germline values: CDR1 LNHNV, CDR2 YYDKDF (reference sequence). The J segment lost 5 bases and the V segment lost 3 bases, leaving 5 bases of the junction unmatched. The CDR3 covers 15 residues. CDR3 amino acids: CATSRRRDRENIQYF. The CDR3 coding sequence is TGTGCCACCAGCAGGAGGAGGGACAGGGAAAACATTCAGTACTTC.